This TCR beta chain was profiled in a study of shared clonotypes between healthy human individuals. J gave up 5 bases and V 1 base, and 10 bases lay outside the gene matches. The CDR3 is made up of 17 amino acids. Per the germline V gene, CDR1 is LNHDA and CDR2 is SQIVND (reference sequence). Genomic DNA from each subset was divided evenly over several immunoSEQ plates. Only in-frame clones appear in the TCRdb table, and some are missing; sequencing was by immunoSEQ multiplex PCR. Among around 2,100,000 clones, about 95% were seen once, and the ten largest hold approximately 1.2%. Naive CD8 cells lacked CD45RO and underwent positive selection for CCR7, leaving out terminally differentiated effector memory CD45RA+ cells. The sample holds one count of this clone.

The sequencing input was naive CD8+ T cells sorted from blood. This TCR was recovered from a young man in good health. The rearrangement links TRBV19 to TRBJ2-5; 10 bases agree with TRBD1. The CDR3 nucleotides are TGTGCCAGTAGTATAGTACCGGGCGACAGGGGGCTGGAGACCCAGTACTTC. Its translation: CASSIVPGDRGLETQYF.